This TCR beta chain was identified in a study of shared clonotypes between healthy human individuals. Study-wide points: Blood alone was sampled, and tissue repertoires likely differ.

The data were produced by immunoSEQ multiplex PCR, yet TCRdb's version contains in-frame clones alone and is incomplete. The table records 1.5 million to 2.5 million clones, about 95% of them present only once. Notes on this clone: The target antigen is unknown.

It was CD45RO-negative cells, positively selected for CCR7, that made up naive CD8 cells, with terminally differentiated effector memory CD45RA+ cells excluded. Only Caucasian adults living in Nashville, Tennessee made up the donor group. Germline loops: CDR1 SGHNT, CDR2 YYREEE (reference sequence). This CDR3 spans 15 amino acids. With 4 bases removed from V and 2 bases from J, the gap between germline ends came to 16 bases. The sequence was collected from a young man in good health. This sequence joins TRBV5-4 and TRBJ2-7; D may be TRBD2 (5 bases). Source material: naive CD8+ T cells sorted from blood. The CDR3 region is CASSGGQTDPYEQYF. For the CDR3, the DNA is TGTGCCAGCAGCGGCGGGCAGACCGACCCCTACGAGCAGTACTTC.